These 23 T cell receptor beta chains share one sample of origin, sequenced in a study of blood T cell repertoires in COVID-19. Profiled with immunoSEQ multiplex PCR; TCRdb holds only in-frame clones, not every one. The sample has roughly 220,000 clones, around three quarters seen once. What was sequenced was peripheral blood. The receptors originated from a woman in her seventies with acute or convalescent COVID-19.

This chain uses TRBV7-8 with TRBJ2-5; tentatively, D is TRBD2 (5 bases). Germline V gene lookup returns CDR1 SGHVS and CDR2 FQNEAQ. V was pared by 5 bases and J by 2 bases, with 12 bases between. CDR3 length: 14 amino acids. The CDR3 is CASSARTFQETQYF. The CDR3 DNA sequence: TGTGCCAGCAGCGCCCGGACTTTTCAAGAGACCCAGTACTTC.

The CDR3 sequence is CASSPEYGRRIYGYTF. In nucleotides, the CDR3 is TGTGCCAGCAGCCCAGAGTACGGCAGGCGCATCTATGGCTACACCTTC. This sequence joins TRBV5-6 and TRBJ1-2; no clear D. V was cut by 4 bases and J by 4 bases, with 20 bases left in between. The CDR3 consists of 16 residues. CDR1 SGHDT and CDR2 YYEEEE come from the germline V gene.

The chain has TRBV18 and TRBJ2-7; 9 positions agree with TRBD1. Trimming took 1 base from V and 1 from J; bases not matched to a gene: 2. The CDR3 contains 15 residues. Looked up from germline, CDR1 is KGHSH and CDR2 is LQKENI. In DNA form, the CDR3 reads TGTGCCAGCTCACCACGACAGGGGGATTCCTACGAGCAGTACTTC. Its translation is CASSPRQGDSYEQYF.

The chain employs TRBV2 and TRBJ2-5; D unclear. The germline V gene has CDR1 SNHLY and CDR2 FYNNEI. This CDR3 is built from 11 residues. Trimming took 7 bases from V and 4 from J, leaving 7 bases between them. CDR3 sequence: CASNSGETQYF. The CDR3 nucleotides are TGTGCCAGCAACTCGGGAGAGACCCAGTACTTC.

This clone was counted once. Sequence at one end of the junction differs from germline and may be a read error. The genes are TRBV18 and TRBJ2-1; 10 nucleotides align to TRBD1. Looked up from germline, CDR1 is KGHSH and CDR2 is LQKENI. CDR3 length: 16 amino acids. DNA for the CDR3: TGTGCCACCTCAGAGGGAGGACAGGGGGCCTACAATGAGCAGTTCTTC. Its translation is CATSEGGQGAYNEQFF.

CDR3 nucleotides: TGTGCCTGGACTGGCGGGACAGGGGCCGGAGCTAACTATGGCTACACCTTC. This gives the protein CAWTGGTGAGANYGYTF. V gene TRBV30 combines with J gene TRBJ1-2, with 10 bases lining up with TRBD1. With V trimmed by 4 bases and J by 0 bases, 11 bases remained unmatched. The CDR3 runs 17 residues. CDR1 GTSNPN and CDR2 SVGIG come from the germline V gene (reference sequence).

The chain links TRBV30 to TRBJ2-5; 7 bases map to TRBD1. The trim removed 1 base at V and 4 bases at J, leaving 9 bases unmatched. The germline V gene has CDR1 GTSNPN and CDR2 SVGIG (reference sequence). The CDR3 sequence is 15 residues long. The CDR3: CAWSAQGDPGETQYF. CDR3 bases: TGTGCCTGGAGTGCCCAGGGGGACCCGGGAGAGACCCAGTACTTC.

The chain has TRBV3-1 (or the pseudogene TRBV3-2) and TRBJ2-7; D is unresolved. Germline-derived CDR1 and CDR2 are LGHDT and YNNKEL (reference sequence). The CDR3 contains 13 residues. Trimming took off 9 bases at V and 3 bases at J, with 15 bases between the two ends. CDR3 amino acids: CASSEWASYEQYF. In DNA form, the CDR3 reads TGTGCCAGTTCTGAGTGGGCAAGCTACGAGCAGTACTTC.

In its sample, this clone was seen once. The genes are TRBV9 and TRBJ1-2; TRBD1 matches at 10 bases. Germline V lookup: CDR1 SGDLS, CDR2 YYNGEE. J gave up 3 bases and V 10 bases, and 24 bases lay outside the gene matches. The CDR3 runs 19 residues. The CDR3 DNA follows: TGTGCCCGCGGGGGGGACAGGGGCTCGACCCCTTGGGGTTACTATGGCTACACCTTC. This gives the protein CARGGDRGSTPWGYYGYTF.

This clone has more than one count but fewer than ten. CDR3 DNA: TGTGCCAGCTCACCATGGACTAGCGGGAGCAATGAGCAGTTCTTC. The encoded protein is CASSPWTSGSNEQFF. The rearrangement joins TRBV18 to TRBJ2-1, with 13 nucleotides matching TRBD2. CDR3 length: 15 amino acids. The germline V gene has CDR1 KGHSH and CDR2 LQKENI. Losses at the gene ends were 2 bases for V and 6 bases for J; bases not matched to a gene: 1.

For the CDR3, the DNA is TGTGCCAGCAGCTTGGTCGCGGCCACGAACACCGGGGAGCTGTTTTTT. Amino acids: CASSLVAATNTGELFF. The chain uses TRBV5-4 and TRBJ2-2; D is ambiguous. V was clipped by 0 bases and J by 0 bases, with 9 bases between them. CDR3 length: 16 residues. CDR1 SGHNT and CDR2 YYREEE come from the germline V gene (reference sequence).

The chain combines TRBV7-2 with TRBJ1-1, with a possible D match to TRBD1 (6 bases). Germline lookup yields CDR1 SGHTA and CDR2 FQGNSA. Trimming took off 2 bases at V and 7 bases at J, with 23 bases between the two ends. The CDR3 runs 17 residues. The CDR3 loop is CASSLKVQGISLGEAFF. CDR3 coding DNA: TGTGCCAGCAGCTTAAAGGTTCAGGGGATCTCATTGGGTGAAGCTTTCTTT.

This chain connects TRBV18 to TRBJ1-1, with 11 bases identical to TRBD1. The germline CDR1 and CDR2 sequences are KGHSH and LQKENI. The CDR3 sequence is 16 residues long. Trimming cost V 1 base and J 2 bases; bases outside gene matches: 3. The CDR3 loop is CASSPRTGGLNTEAFF. The DNA for the CDR3 is TGTGCCAGCTCACCACGGACAGGGGGCCTTAACACTGAAGCTTTCTTT.

The chain recombines TRBV29-1 with TRBJ1-1; TRBD1 is a possible D gene (5 bases). Germline V gene data show CDR1 as SQVTM and CDR2 as ANQGSEA. The CDR3 consists of 16 residues. Trimming cost V 0 bases and J 1 base, with 15 bases left between them. The CDR3 spells CSVEDRRIGANTEAFF. DNA of the CDR3: TGCAGCGTTGAAGATCGTCGGATAGGGGCGAACACTGAAGCTTTCTTT. Complete variable domain (other parts from reference TRBV29-1 and TRBJ1-1): SAVISQKPSRDICQRGTSLTIQCQVDSQVTMMFWYRQQPGQSLTLIATANQGSEATYESGFVIDKFPISRPNLTFSTLTVSNMSPEDSSIYLCSVEDRRIGANTEAFFGQGTRLTVV.

This chain links TRBV7-2 with TRBJ2-5, with a tentative D call TRBD1 (6 bases). The germline V gene encodes CDR1 SGHTA and CDR2 FQGNSA. The CDR3 has 16 residues. V was clipped by 5 bases and J by 5 bases, with 21 bases between them. For the CDR3, the DNA is TGTGCCAGCAGCCAAGACAGGCGAGGGATTTTGGAGACCCAGTACTTC. Residues: CASSQDRRGILETQYF.

The gene calls are TRBV7-3 and TRBJ2-1; 9 nucleotides align to TRBD2. J was trimmed by 5 bases and V by 4 bases; bases with no gene match: 6. This CDR3 has 15 residues. CDR1 is SGHTA and CDR2 is FQGTGA in the germline V gene. CDR3 nucleotide sequence: TGTGCCAGCAGCTCGAATAGCGGGAGAAACAATGAGCAGTTCTTC. Amino acid sequence: CASSSNSGRNNEQFF.

This chain uses TRBV27 with TRBJ1-1; 7 positions match TRBD1. Germline V CDR1 and CDR2: MNHEY, SMNVEV (reference sequence). The CDR3 sequence is 14 residues long. Trimming at V came to 7 bases and at J to 3 bases, leaving 8 bases not matched to a gene. This CDR3 reads CASNRQGTDTEAFF. CDR3 in DNA: TGTGCCAGCAACCGACAGGGAACGGACACTGAAGCTTTCTTT.

The chain is built from TRBV13 and TRBJ1-6, with D hard to call. Germline values: CDR1 PRHDT, CDR2 FYEKMQ (reference sequence). The CDR3 sequence is 16 residues long. The ends were cut back, 0 bases at V and 9 bases at J, with 15 bases in the middle. The CDR3 protein is CASSLGGPRGSSPLHF. The CDR3 DNA sequence: TGTGCCAGCAGCTTAGGCGGCCCTCGAGGGAGTTCACCCCTCCACTTT.

The rearrangement uses TRBV6-2 or TRBV6-3 and TRBJ1-5; D perhaps matches TRBD1 (6 bases). This CDR3 comprises 19 residues. Germline lookup yields CDR1 MNHEY and CDR2 SVGEGT. Trimming stripped 4 bases from V and 0 bases from J, with 22 bases between. In nucleotides, the CDR3 is TGTGCCAGCAGTTTCTCTTTAGGGGGTTGGGACTATAGCAATCAGCCCCAGCATTTT. Its translation: CASSFSLGGWDYSNQPQHF.

Remarks on this clone: Within the sample, other DNA sequences also encode this same CDR3. V is TRBV18 and J is TRBJ2-5; D is unresolved. Germline CDR1 reads KGHSH; CDR2 reads LQKENI. Trimming took 6 bases from V and 2 from J, leaving 13 bases between them. The CDR3 spans 14 residues. CDR3 residues: CASSPPGTQETQYF. The CDR3 DNA reads as TGTGCCAGCTCGCCCCCGGGTACTCAAGAGACCCAGTACTTC. The full variable domain, completed using reference TRBV18 and TRBJ2-5, is NAGVMQNPRHLVRRRGQEARLRCSPMKGHSHVYWYRQLPEEGLKFMVYLQKENIIDESGMPKERFSAEFPKEGPSILRIQQVVRGDSAAYFCASSPPGTQETQYFGPGTRLLVL.

DNA of the CDR3: TGTGCCAGCAGTCTTCCGGACACAGGAGGGGTAAGAAGGCACGACTGGGGCTACACCTTC. Protein: CASSLPDTGGVRRHDWGYTF. This chain connects TRBV28 to TRBJ1-2, with D tentatively TRBD1 (5 bases). With 5 bases removed from V and 8 bases from J, the gap between germline ends came to 36 bases. Germline V gene lookup returns CDR1 MDHEN and CDR2 SYDVKM. The CDR3 is 20 amino acids.

This rearrangement joins TRBV5-4 to TRBJ2-3; 14 positions match TRBD2. The V segment lost 4 bases and the J segment 2 bases; nucleotides outside the gene matches: 9. The germline V gene encodes CDR1 SGHNT and CDR2 YYREEE (reference sequence). The CDR3 extends over 18 amino acids. The CDR3: CASSPGTSGSLLTDTQYF. DNA of the CDR3: TGTGCCAGCAGCCCGGGGACTAGCGGGAGCCTTCTCACAGATACGCAGTATTTT.

V is TRBV27 and J is TRBJ1-5; 7 bases match TRBD1. Germline CDR1 is MNHEY and CDR2 is SMNVEV (reference sequence). V shed 2 bases and J 9 bases; nucleotides not matched to a gene: 7. The CDR3 totals 14 residues. The CDR3 DNA reads TGTGCCAGCAGTTTAGAAGGACAGGCCTCGCCCCAGCATTTT. Its translation is CASSLEGQASPQHF.